Each of the 13 T cell receptor beta chains below was sequenced from the same sample in a study of neoadjuvant nivolumab and ipilimumab in lung cancer. The assay was immunoSEQ multiplex PCR, and TCRdb's table has in-frame clones only and misses some. The sample includes 30,000 to 35,000 clones, 92% seen only once; the top ten take 2% to 2.5%. The material sequenced was peripheral blood, taken after neoadjuvant nivolumab, alone or with ipilimumab, at or shortly before surgery. Receptors were obtained from an adult with non-small cell lung cancer.

The V call is TRBV5-1, the J call TRBJ2-3; TRBD1 aligns across 9 bases. Germline-derived CDR1 and CDR2 are SGHRS and YFSETQ. The trim removed 5 bases at V and 2 bases at J, leaving 6 bases unmatched. The CDR3 consists of 15 residues. The DNA of the CDR3 is TGCGCCAGCAGGGACAGGGGTGACCCCACAGATACGCAGTATTTT. Protein sequence: CASRDRGDPTDTQYF. Together with reference TRBV5-1 and TRBJ2-3, the CDR3 gives the full variable domain: KAGVTQTPRYLIKTRGQQVTLSCSPISGHRSVSWYQQTPGQGLQFLFEYFSETQRNKGNFPGRFSGRQFSNSRSEMNVSTLELGDSALYLCASRDRGDPTDTQYFGPGTRLTVL.

This rearrangement joins TRBV5-4 to TRBJ2-3; D remains unclear. This CDR3 is built from 16 residues. Germline CDR1 reads SGHNT; CDR2 reads YYREEE (reference sequence). V lost 4 bases to trimming and J lost 3 bases, with 18 bases between them. CDR3 nucleotides: TGTGCCAGCAGCCCTGGGTCCTTCCGAAATACAGATACGCAGTATTTT. It yields the protein CASSPGSFRNTDTQYF.

The rearrangement links TRBV7-9 to TRBJ1-5; D gene ambiguous. CDR3 size: 12 residues. Trimming pared 5 bases from V and 8 bases from J, leaving 10 bases between. The germline CDR1 and CDR2 sequences are SEHNR and FQNEAQ (reference sequence). The CDR3 reads CASSETAEPQHF. The DNA of the CDR3 is TGTGCCAGCAGCGAGACGGCGGAGCCCCAGCATTTT.

This clone is a singleton in its sample. The chain joins TRBV11-2 to TRBJ1-5, with 7 bases matching TRBD1. The CDR3 is made up of 15 amino acids. In germline, CDR1 is SGHAT, CDR2 FQNNGV. The V and J ends lost 3 bases and 0 bases, in that order; junction bases with no gene match: 2. In nucleotides, the CDR3 is TGTGCCAGCAGCTTGGGGACAGTTAGCAATCAGCCCCAGCATTTT. Translated: CASSLGTVSNQPQHF.

The chain couples TRBV13 to TRBJ1-1; no firm D call. This CDR3 is 14 amino acids long. V was cut by 6 bases and J by 3 bases, with 14 bases left in between. Per the germline V gene, CDR1 is PRHDT and CDR2 is FYEKMQ (reference sequence). The CDR3 is CASSSNIGDTEAFF. In nucleotides, the CDR3 is TGTGCCAGCAGTTCCAATATTGGTGACACTGAAGCTTTCTTT.

The rearrangement uses TRBV15 and TRBJ2-7, with 9 bases identical to TRBD2. The CDR3 runs 15 residues. The germline V gene encodes CDR1 LNHNV and CDR2 YYDKDF (reference sequence). With 2 bases clipped from V and 1 base from J, the junction kept 3 bases outside the gene matches. CDR3 loop: CATSRLLAGSYEQYF. DNA for the CDR3: TGTGCCACCAGCAGATTACTAGCGGGTTCCTACGAGCAGTACTTC.

This clone was counted a few times. The genes are TRBV5-4 and TRBJ1-4; possible D gene TRBD1, 5 bases. Germline CDR1 SGHNT, CDR2 YYREEE (reference sequence). The CDR3 has 14 residues. The V end lost 0 bases, the J end lost 8 bases, and 11 bases lay between the germline ends. The CDR3 DNA follows: TGTGCCAGCAGCTTGGAACAGGCGGGAGAAAAACTGTTTTTT. Translation: CASSLEQAGEKLFF.

V is TRBV23-1 and J is TRBJ2-2; TRBD1 might be the D (5 bases). TRBV23-1 is marked as an open reading frame, function uncertain. The CDR3 runs to 15 residues. Trimming took 4 bases from V and 0 from J, leaving 9 bases between them. CDR3 loop: CASSRPGPNTGELFF. CDR3 DNA: TGCGCCAGCAGTCGTCCAGGGCCGAACACCGGGGAGCTGTTTTTT.

The chain carries TRBV5-1 and TRBJ2-1; 12 nucleotides line up with TRBD2. CDR3 length: 16 amino acids. V shed 3 bases and J 6 bases; nucleotides not matched to a gene: 7. Germline V CDR1 and CDR2: SGHRS, YFSETQ. In DNA, the CDR3 is TGCGCCAGCAGCTCGGGACTAGCGGGCACTTTCAATGAGCAGTTCTTC. Amino acid sequence: CASSSGLAGTFNEQFF.

The rearrangement joins TRBV25-1 to TRBJ2-5, with TRBD2 identical over 16 bases. The germline V gene has CDR1 MGHDK and CDR2 SYGVNS. Trimming took 8 bases from V and 5 from J; bases not matched to a gene: 2. This CDR3 has 14 amino acids. CDR3 bases: TGTGCCAGCGGGACTAGCGGGAGGGCGGAGACCCAGTACTTC. This codes for CASGTSGRAETQYF.

The chain uses TRBV27 and TRBJ2-7; TRBD1 might be the D (6 bases). Germline V CDR1 and CDR2: MNHEY, SMNVEV (reference sequence). V lost 2 bases to trimming and J lost 6 bases, with 8 bases between them. This CDR3 has 12 residues. Here the CDR3 DNA reads TGTGCCAGCAGTTTACTAGGGGGCGAGCAGTACTTC. Its translation: CASSLLGGEQYF.

The chain carries TRBV18 and TRBJ1-1; 7 nucleotides agree with TRBD1. CDR1 KGHSH and CDR2 LQKENI come from the germline V gene. Trimming took 3 bases from V and 0 from J; bases not matched to a gene: 7. The CDR3 totals 16 residues. The CDR3 loop reads CASSPARGPLNTEAFF. The CDR3 DNA follows: TGTGCCAGCTCACCGGCTAGGGGGCCCTTGAACACTGAAGCTTTCTTT.

The chain joins TRBV27 to TRBJ1-5, with D unresolved. The ends were cut back, 6 bases at V and 0 bases at J, with 6 bases in the middle. This CDR3 spans 13 amino acids. CDR1 is MNHEY, CDR2 SMNVEV, per germline (reference sequence). CDR3: CASRWGSNQPQHF. In nucleotides, the CDR3 is TGTGCCAGCAGGTGGGGTAGCAATCAGCCCCAGCATTTT.